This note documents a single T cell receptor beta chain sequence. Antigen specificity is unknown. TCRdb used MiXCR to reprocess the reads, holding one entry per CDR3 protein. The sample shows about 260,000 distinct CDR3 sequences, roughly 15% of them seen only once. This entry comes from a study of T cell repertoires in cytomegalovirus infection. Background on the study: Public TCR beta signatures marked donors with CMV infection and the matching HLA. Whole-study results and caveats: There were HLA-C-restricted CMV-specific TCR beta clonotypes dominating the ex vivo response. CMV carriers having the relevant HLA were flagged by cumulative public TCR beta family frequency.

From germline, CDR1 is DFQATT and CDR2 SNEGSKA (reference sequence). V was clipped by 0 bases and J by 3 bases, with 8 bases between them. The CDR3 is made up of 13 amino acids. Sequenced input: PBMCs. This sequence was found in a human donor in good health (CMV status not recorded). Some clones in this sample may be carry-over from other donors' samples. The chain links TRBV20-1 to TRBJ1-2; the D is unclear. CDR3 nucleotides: TGCAGTGCTAGAGAAATCTCGGACTATGGCTACACCTTC. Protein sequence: CSAREISDYGYTF.